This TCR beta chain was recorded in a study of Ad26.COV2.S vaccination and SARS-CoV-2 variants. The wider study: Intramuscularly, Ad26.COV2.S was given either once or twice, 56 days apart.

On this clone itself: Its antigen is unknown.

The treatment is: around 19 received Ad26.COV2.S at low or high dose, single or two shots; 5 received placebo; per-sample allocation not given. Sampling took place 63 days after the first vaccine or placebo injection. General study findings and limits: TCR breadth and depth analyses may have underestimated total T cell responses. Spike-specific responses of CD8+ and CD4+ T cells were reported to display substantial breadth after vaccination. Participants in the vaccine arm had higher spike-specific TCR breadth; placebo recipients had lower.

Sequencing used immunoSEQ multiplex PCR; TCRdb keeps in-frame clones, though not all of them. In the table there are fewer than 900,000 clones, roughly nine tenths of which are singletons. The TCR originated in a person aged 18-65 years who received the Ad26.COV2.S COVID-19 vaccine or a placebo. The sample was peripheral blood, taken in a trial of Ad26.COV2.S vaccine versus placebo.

The CDR3 DNA follows: TGTGCCAGCAGTCGACGGGGGGGTAGGGAGACCCAGTACTTC. Protein sequence: CASSRRGGRETQYF. The J gene is TRBJ2-5, the V gene TRBV7-2; TRBD2 matches 8 bases. V shed 6 bases and J 5 bases; nucleotides not matched to a gene: 8. CDR3 length equals 14 residues. Germline V gives CDR1 SGHTA, CDR2 FQGNSA.